These 6 T cell receptor beta chains were sequenced from one sample in a study of blood T cells in healthy people across ages. A J-beta primer mix and a sample-barcoded 5' primer were used in a second PCR of about 6 to 12 cycles. TCRdb redid the calling of the 5' RACE reads with MiXCR, one entry per CDR3 protein. The sample consists of 700,000 or so distinct CDR3 sequences, around two fifths of them appearing once. Input material: blood. The receptors originated from a man older than 75 in good health.

The gene calls are TRBV9 and TRBJ2-5, with 8 bases that match TRBD2. Germline loops: CDR1 SGDLS, CDR2 YYNGEE. The CDR3 runs to 14 residues. With V trimmed by 4 bases and J by 5 bases, 7 bases remained unmatched. DNA for the CDR3: TGTGCCAGCAGCACAGGACTAGCCGGTGAGACCCAGTACTTC. Encoded protein: CASSTGLAGETQYF. Full variable domain (missing parts from reference TRBV9 and TRBJ2-5): DSGVTQTPKHLITATGQRVTLRCSPRSGDLSVYWYQQSLDQGLQFLIQYYNGEERAKGNILERFSAQQFPDLHSELNLSSLELGDSALYFCASSTGLAGETQYFGPGTRLLVL.

The chain couples TRBV28 to TRBJ2-4; D possibly corresponds to TRBD2 (6 bases). The V end lost 5 bases, the J end lost 0 bases, and 17 bases lay between the germline ends. The CDR3 loop spans 17 amino acids. Per the germline V gene, CDR1 is MDHEN and CDR2 is SYDVKM. CDR3 protein: CASSPAGGVLAKNIQYF. CDR3 coding DNA: TGTGCCAGCAGTCCCGCCGGCGGGGTCCTAGCCAAAAACATTCAGTACTTC.

As regards this clonotype: The junction departs from germline at one end; a sequencing error may be responsible. The V gene is TRBV6-5, the J gene TRBJ2-6, with 8 positions matching TRBD2. This CDR3 is 16 amino acids long. Germline loops: CDR1 MNHEY, CDR2 SVGAGI. The CDR3 nucleotides read TGTGCCAGCAGGACGGGGGGGCAGGCTGGGGCCGACGTCCTGACTTTC. Its translation is CASRTGGQAGADVLTF.

This clonotype turned up a few times. The chain employs TRBV27 and TRBJ1-5, with 8 bases matching TRBD1. From germline, CDR1 is MNHEY and CDR2 SMNVEV (reference sequence). CDR3 length equals 16 residues. Trimming removed 5 bases from V and 5 bases from J; junction bases left unmatched: 11. The CDR3 nucleotides read TGTGCCAGCAGTCGACAAGGACAGGGAGGGTATCAGCCCCAGCATTTT. This translates into CASSRQGQGGYQPQHF.

The chain joins TRBV29-1 to TRBJ2-5; D may be TRBD1 (5 bases). This CDR3 comprises 16 residues. The V and J ends lost 6 bases and 0 bases respectively, with 20 bases between them. Per germline, CDR1 SQVTM and CDR2 ANQGSEA. In DNA, the CDR3 is TGCAGCGTCGACCGAACTAAGACAGCCTACCAAGAGACCCAGTACTTC. It encodes CSVDRTKTAYQETQYF.

CDR3 region: CASSRVATGAQLANEQYF. The CDR3, as DNA: TGCGCCAGCAGCAGAGTGGCGACAGGGGCTCAACTAGCGAACGAGCAGTACTTC. The chain joins TRBV5-1 to TRBJ2-7; maybe TRBD1 (8 bases). The germline gives CDR1 SGHRS, CDR2 YFSETQ. The CDR3 contains 18 residues. With 4 bases removed from V and 5 bases from J, the gap between germline ends came to 28 bases.